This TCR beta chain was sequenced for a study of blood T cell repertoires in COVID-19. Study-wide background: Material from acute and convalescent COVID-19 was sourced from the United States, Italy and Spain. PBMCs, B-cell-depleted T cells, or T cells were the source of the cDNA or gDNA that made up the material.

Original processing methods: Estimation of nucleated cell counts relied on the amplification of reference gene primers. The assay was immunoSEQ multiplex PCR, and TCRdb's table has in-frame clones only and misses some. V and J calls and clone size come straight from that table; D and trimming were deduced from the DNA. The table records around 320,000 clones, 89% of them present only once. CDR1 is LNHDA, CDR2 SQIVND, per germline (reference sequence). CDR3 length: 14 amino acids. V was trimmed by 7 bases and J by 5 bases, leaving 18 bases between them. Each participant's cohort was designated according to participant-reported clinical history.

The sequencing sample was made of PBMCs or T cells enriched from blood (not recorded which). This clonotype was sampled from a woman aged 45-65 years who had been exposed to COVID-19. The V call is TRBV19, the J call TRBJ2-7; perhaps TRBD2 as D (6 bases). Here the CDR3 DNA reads TGTGCCAGTAATCCTAGCGTCGAGGCGGACGAGCAGTACTTC. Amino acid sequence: CASNPSVEADEQYF.